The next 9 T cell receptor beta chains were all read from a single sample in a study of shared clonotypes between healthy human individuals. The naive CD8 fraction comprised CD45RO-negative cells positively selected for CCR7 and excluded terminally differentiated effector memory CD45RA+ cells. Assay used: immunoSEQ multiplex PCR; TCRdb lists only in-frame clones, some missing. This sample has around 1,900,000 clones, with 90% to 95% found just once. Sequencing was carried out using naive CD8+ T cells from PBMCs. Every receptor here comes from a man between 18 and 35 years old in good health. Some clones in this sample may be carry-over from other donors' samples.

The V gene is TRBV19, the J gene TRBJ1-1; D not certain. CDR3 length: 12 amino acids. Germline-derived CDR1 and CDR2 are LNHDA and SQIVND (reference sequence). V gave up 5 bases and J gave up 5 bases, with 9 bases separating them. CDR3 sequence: CASSWGRTEAFF. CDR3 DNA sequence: TGTGCCAGTAGTTGGGGTAGGACTGAAGCTTTCTTT.

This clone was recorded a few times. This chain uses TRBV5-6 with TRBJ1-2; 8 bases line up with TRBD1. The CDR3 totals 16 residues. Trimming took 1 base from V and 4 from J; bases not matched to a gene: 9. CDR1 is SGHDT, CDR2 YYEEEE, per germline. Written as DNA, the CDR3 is TGTGCCAGCAGCTTGTTGTCAGGGGGCTTCGTCTATGGCTACACCTTC. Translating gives CASSLLSGGFVYGYTF.

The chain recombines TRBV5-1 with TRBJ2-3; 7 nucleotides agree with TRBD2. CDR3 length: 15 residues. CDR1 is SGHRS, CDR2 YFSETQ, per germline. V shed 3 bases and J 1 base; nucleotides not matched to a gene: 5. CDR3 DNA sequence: TGCGCCAGCAGCTGGACTAGGGGAGGCACAGATACGCAGTATTTT. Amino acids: CASSWTRGGTDTQYF. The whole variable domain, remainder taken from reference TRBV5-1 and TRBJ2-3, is KAGVTQTPRYLIKTRGQQVTLSCSPISGHRSVSWYQQTPGQGLQFLFEYFSETQRNKGNFPGRFSGRQFSNSRSEMNVSTLELGDSALYLCASSWTRGGTDTQYFGPGTRLTVL.

DNA of the CDR3: TGTGCCAGCAGCTCCGGGGAGGCCTACGAGCAGTACTTC. It translates to CASSSGEAYEQYF. The chain employs TRBV13 and TRBJ2-7; TRBD2 is a possible D gene (6 bases). The V gene lost 4 bases and the J gene lost 2 bases, with 9 bases spanning the gap. CDR3 size: 13 residues. Germline loops: CDR1 PRHDT, CDR2 FYEKMQ (reference sequence).

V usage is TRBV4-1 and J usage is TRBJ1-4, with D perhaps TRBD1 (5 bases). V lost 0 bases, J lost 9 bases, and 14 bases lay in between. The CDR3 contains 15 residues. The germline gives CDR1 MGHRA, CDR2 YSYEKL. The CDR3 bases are TGCGCCAGCAGCCAAGATCGAGGGGACGGGAAAAAACTGTTTTTT. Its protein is CASSQDRGDGKKLFF.

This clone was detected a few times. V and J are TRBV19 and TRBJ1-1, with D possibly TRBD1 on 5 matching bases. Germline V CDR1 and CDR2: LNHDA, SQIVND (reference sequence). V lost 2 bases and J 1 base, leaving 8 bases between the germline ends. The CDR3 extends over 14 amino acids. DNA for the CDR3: TGTGCCAGTAGTATACCGGGGCCGAACACTGAAGCTTTCTTT. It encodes CASSIPGPNTEAFF.

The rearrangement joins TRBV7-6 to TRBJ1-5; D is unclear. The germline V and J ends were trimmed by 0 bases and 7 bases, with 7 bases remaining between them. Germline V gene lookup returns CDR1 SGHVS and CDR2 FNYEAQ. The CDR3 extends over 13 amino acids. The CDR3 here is CASSLALGQPQHF. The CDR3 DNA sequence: TGTGCCAGCAGCTTAGCGTTGGGGCAGCCCCAGCATTTT.

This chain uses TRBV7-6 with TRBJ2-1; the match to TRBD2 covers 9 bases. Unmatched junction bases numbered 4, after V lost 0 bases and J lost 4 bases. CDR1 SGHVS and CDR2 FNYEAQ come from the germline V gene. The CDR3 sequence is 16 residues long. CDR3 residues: CASSLAQLAGYNEQFF. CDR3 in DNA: TGTGCCAGCAGCTTAGCGCAACTAGCGGGTTACAATGAGCAGTTCTTC.

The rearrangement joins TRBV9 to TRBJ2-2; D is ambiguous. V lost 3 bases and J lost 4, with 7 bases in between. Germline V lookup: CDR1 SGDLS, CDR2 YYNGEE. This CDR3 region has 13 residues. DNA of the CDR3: TGTGCCAGCAGCGACAGCGCCACCGGGGAGCTGTTTTTT. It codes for CASSDSATGELFF.